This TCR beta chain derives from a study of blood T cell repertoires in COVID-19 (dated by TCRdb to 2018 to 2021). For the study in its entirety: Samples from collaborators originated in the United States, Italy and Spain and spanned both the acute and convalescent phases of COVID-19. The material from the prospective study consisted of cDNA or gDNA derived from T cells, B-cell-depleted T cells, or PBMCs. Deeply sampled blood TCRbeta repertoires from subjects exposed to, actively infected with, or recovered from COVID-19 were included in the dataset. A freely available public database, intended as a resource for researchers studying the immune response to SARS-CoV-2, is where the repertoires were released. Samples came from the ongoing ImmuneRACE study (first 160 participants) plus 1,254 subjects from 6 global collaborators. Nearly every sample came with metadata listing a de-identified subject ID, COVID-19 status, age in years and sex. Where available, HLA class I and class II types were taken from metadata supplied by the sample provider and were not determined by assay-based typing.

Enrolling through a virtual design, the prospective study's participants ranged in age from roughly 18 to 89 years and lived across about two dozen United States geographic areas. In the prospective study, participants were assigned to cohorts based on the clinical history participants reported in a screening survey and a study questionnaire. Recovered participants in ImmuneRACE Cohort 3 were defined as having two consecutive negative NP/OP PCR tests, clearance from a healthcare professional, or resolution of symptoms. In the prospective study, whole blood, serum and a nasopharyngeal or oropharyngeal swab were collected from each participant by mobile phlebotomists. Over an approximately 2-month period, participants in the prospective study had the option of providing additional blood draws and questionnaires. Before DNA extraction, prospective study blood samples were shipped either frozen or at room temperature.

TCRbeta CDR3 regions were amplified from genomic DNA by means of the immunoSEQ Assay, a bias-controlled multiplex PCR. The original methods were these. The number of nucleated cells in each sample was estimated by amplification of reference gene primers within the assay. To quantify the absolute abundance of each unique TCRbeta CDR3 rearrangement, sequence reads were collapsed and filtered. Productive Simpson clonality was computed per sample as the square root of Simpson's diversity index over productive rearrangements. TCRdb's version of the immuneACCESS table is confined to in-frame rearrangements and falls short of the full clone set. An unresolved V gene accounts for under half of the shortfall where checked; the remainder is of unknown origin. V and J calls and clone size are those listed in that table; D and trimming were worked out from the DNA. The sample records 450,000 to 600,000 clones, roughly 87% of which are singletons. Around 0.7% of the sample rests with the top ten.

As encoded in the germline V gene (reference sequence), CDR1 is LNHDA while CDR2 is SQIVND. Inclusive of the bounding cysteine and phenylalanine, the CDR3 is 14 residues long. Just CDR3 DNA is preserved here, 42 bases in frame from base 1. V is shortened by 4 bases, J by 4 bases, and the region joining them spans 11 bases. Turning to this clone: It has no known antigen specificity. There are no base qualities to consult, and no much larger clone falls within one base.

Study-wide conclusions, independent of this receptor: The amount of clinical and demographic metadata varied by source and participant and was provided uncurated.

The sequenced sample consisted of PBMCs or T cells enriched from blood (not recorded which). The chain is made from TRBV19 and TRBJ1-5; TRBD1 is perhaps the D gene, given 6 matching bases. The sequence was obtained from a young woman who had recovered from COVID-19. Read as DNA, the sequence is TGTGCCAGTAGTACCGGGACACTTAATCAGCCCCAGCATTTT. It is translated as CASSTGTLNQPQHF.